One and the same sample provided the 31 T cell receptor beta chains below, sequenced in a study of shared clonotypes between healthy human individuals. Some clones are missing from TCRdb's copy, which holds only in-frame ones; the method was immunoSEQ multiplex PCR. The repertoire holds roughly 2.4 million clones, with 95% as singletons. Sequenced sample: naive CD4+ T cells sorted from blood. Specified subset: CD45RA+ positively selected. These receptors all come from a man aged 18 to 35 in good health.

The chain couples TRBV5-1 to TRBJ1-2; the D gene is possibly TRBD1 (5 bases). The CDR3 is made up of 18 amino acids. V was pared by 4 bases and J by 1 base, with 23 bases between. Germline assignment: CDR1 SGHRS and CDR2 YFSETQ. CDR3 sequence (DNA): TGCGCCAGCAGCCGAAATGGACTAACGACAGAGAGTAACTATGGCTACACCTTC. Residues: CASSRNGLTTESNYGYTF.

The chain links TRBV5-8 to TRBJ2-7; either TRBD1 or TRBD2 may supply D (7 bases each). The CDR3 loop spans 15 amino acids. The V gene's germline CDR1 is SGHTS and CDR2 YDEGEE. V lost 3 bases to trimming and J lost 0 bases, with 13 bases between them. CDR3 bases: TGTGCCAGCAGCTCAGGGGGGGCACCCTCCTACGAGCAGTACTTC. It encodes CASSSGGAPSYEQYF.

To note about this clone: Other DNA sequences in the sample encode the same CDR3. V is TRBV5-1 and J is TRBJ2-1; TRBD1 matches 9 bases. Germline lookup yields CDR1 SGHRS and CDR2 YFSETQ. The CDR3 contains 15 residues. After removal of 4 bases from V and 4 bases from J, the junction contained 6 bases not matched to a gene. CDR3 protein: CASSPTGGGYNEQFF. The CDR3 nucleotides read TGCGCCAGCAGCCCCACAGGGGGCGGGTACAATGAGCAGTTCTTC. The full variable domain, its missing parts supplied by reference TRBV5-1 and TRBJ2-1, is KAGVTQTPRYLIKTRGQQVTLSCSPISGHRSVSWYQQTPGQGLQFLFEYFSETQRNKGNFPGRFSGRQFSNSRSEMNVSTLELGDSALYLCASSPTGGGYNEQFFGPGTRLTVL.

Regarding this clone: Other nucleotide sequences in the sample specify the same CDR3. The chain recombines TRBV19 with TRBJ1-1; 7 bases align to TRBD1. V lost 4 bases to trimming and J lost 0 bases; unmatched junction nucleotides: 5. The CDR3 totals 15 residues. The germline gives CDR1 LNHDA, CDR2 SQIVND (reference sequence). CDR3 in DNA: TGTGCCAGTAGTACCACCGGGACAGTGAACACTGAAGCTTTCTTT. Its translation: CASSTTGTVNTEAFF.

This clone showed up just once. CDR3: CASSLEGQVRSPLHF. The CDR3 DNA is TGTGCCAGCAGCTTGGAGGGACAGGTTAGATCACCCCTCCACTTT. The chain is built from TRBV5-5 and TRBJ1-6; TRBD1 matches at 8 bases. V shed 0 bases and J 10 bases; nucleotides not matched to a gene: 6. This CDR3 spans 15 amino acids. Germline V gene data show CDR1 as SGHKS and CDR2 as YYEKEE (reference sequence).

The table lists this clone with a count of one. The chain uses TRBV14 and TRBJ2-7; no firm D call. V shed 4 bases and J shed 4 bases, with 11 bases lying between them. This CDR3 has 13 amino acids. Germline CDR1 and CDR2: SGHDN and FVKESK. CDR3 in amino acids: CASSRSPWYEQYF. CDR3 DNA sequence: TGTGCCAGCAGCCGTTCCCCTTGGTACGAGCAGTACTTC.

This CDR3 is CASTLTGGTEAFF. The CDR3 region has the DNA TGTGCCAGTACCCTGACAGGGGGGACTGAAGCTTTCTTT. This chain uses TRBV19 with TRBJ1-1; 9 bases line up with TRBD1. In germline, CDR1 is LNHDA, CDR2 SQIVND (reference sequence). The V and J ends lost 7 bases and 5 bases, in that order; junction bases with no gene match: 5. CDR3 length equals 13 residues.

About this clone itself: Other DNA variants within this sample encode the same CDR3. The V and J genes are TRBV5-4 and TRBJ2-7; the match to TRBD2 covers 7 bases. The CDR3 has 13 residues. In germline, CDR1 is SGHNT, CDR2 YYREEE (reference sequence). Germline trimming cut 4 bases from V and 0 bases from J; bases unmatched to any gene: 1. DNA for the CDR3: TGTGCCAGCAGCCGGGGGGACTCCTACGAGCAGTACTTC. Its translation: CASSRGDSYEQYF.

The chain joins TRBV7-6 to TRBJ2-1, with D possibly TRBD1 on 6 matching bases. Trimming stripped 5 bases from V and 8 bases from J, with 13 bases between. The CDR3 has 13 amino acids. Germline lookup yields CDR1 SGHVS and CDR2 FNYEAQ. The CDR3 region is CASSNSQGYEQFF. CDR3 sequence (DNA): TGTGCCAGCAGCAACTCGCAGGGGTATGAGCAGTTCTTC.

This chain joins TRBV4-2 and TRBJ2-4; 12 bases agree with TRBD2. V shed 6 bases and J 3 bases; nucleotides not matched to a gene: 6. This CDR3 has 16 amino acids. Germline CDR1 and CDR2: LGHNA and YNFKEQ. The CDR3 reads CASSPSSGGGKNIQYF. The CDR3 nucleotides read TGTGCCAGCAGTCCCTCTAGCGGGGGGGGCAAAAACATTCAGTACTTC.

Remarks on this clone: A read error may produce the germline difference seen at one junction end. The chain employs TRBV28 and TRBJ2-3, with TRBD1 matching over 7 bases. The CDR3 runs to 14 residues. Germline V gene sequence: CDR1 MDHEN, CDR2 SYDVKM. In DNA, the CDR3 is TGTGCCAGCAGTTTGGTACAGGGGACAGATACGCGGTATTTT. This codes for CASSLVQGTDTRYF. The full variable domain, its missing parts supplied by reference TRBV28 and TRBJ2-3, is DVKVTQSSRYLVKRTGEKVFLECVQDMDHENMFWYRQDPGLGLRLIYFSYDVKMKEKGDIPEGYSVSREKKERFSLILESASTNQTSMYLCASSLVQGTDTRYFGPGTRLTVL.

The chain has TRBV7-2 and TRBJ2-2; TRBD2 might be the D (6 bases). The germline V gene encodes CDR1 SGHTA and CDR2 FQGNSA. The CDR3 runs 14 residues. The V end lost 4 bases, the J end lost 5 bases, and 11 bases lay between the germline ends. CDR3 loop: CASSSIAGTGELFF. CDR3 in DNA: TGTGCCAGCAGCTCCATTGCGGGGACCGGGGAGCTGTTTTTT.

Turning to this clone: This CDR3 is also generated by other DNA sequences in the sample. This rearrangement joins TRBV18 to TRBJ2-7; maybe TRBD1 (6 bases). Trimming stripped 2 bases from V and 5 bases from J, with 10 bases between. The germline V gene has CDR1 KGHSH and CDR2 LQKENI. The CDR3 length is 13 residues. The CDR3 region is CASSPTGSDEQYF. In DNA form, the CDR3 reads TGTGCCAGCTCACCAACAGGGTCCGACGAGCAGTACTTC.

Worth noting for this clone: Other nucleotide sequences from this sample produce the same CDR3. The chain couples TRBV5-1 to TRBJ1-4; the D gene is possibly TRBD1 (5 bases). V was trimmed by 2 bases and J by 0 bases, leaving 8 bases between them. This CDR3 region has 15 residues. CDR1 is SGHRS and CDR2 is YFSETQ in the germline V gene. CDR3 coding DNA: TGCGCCAGCAGCTTAACAGGCTCAACTAATGAAAAACTGTTTTTT. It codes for CASSLTGSTNEKLFF.

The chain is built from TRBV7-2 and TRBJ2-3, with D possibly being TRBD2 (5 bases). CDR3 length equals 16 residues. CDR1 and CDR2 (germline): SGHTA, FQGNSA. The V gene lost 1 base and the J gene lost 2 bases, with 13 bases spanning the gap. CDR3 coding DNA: TGTGCCAGCAGCTTAGTACGGGGAGCCTACACAGATACGCAGTATTTT. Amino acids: CASSLVRGAYTDTQYF.

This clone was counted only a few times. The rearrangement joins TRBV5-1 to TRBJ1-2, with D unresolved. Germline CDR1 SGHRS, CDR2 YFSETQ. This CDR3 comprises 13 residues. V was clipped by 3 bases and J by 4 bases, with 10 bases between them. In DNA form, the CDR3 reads TGCGCCAGCAGCTCGGACGGAGTCTATGGCTACACCTTC. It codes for CASSSDGVYGYTF.

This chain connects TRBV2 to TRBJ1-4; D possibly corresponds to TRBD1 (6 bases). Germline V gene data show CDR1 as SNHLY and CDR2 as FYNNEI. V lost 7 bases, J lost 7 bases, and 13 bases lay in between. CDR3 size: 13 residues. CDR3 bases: TGTGCCAGCATAGGGGGGTTTGGTGAAAAACTGTTTTTT. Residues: CASIGGFGEKLFF.

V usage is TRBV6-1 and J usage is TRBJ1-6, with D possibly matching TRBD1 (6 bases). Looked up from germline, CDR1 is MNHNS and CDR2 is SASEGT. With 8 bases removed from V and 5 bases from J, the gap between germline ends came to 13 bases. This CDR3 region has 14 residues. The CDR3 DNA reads TGTGCCAGCCGGCAGGGGCTAAATAATTCACCCCTCCACTTT. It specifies CASRQGLNNSPLHF.

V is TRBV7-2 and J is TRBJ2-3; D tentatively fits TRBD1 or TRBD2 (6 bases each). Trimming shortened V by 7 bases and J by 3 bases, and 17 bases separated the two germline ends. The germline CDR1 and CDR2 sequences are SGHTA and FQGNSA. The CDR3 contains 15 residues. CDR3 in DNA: TGTGCCAGCAAAAACGGGAGAGGGGGGACAGATACGCAGTATTTT. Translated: CASKNGRGGTDTQYF.

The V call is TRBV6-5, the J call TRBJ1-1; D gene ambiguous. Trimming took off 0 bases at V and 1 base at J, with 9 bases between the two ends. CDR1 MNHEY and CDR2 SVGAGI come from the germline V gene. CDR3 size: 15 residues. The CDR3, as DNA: TGTGCCAGCAGTTACTCGATTTCAGGGAACACTGAAGCTTTCTTT. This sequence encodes CASSYSISGNTEAFF.

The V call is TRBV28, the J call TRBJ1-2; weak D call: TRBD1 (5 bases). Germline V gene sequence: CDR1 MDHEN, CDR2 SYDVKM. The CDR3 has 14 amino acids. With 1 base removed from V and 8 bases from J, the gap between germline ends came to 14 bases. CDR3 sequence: CASSLYGTQRGYTF. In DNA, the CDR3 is TGTGCCAGCAGTTTATATGGGACTCAGAGGGGCTACACCTTC.

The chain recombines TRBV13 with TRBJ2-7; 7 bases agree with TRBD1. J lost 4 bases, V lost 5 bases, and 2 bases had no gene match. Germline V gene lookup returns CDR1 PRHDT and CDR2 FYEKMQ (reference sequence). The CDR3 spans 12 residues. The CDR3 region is CASSRQGYEQYF. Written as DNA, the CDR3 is TGTGCCAGCAGCCGACAGGGATACGAGCAGTACTTC.

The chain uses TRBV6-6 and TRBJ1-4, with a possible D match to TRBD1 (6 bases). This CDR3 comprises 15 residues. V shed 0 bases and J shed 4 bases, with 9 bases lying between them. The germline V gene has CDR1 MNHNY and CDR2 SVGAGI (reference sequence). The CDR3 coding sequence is TGTGCCAGCAGTTACTCGAGGGGGGTTAATGAAAAACTGTTTTTT. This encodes CASSYSRGVNEKLFF.

CDR3 amino acids: CASSVEGGAEPQHF. CDR3 bases: TGTGCCAGCAGCGTAGAGGGGGGGGCAGAGCCCCAGCATTTT. The chain has TRBV9 and TRBJ1-5; D is possibly TRBD1 (6 bases). This CDR3 is built from 14 residues. V was pared by 0 bases and J by 8 bases, with 12 bases between. Germline CDR1 is SGDLS and CDR2 is YYNGEE.

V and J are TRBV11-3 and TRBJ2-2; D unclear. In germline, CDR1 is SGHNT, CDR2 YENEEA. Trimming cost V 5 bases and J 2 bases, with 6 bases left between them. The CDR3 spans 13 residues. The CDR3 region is CASSAENTGELFF. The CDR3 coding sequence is TGTGCCAGCAGCGCGGAAAACACCGGGGAGCTGTTTTTT.

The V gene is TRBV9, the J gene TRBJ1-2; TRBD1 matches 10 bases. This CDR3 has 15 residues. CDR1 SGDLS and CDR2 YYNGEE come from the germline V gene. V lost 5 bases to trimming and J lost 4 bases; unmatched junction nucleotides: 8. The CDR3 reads CASRFRDRGSYGYTF. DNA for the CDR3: TGTGCCAGCAGATTCCGGGACAGGGGTTCCTATGGCTACACCTTC.

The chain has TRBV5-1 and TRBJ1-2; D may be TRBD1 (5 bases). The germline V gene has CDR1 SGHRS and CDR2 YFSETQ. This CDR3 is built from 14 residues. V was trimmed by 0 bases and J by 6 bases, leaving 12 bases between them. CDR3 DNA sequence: TGCGCCAGCAGCTTGGCCCAGGGAAAGGATGGCTACACCTTC. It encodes CASSLAQGKDGYTF.

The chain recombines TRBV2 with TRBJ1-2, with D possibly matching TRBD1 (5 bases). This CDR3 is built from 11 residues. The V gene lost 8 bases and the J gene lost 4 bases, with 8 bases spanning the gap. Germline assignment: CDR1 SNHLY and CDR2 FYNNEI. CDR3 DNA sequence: TGTGCCAGCGGGGACGGCTATGGCTACACCTTC. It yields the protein CASGDGYGYTF.

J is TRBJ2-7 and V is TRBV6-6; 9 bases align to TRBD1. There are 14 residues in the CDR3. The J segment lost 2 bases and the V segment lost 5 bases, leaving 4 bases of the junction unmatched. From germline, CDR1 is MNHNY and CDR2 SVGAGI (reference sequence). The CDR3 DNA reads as TGTGCCAGCAGTGCCGGGACAGGGACCTACGAGCAGTACTTC. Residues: CASSAGTGTYEQYF.

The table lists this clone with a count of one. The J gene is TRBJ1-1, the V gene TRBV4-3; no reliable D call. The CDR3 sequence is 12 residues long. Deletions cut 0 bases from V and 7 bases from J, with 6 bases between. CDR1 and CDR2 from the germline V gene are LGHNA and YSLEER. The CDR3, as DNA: TGCGCCAGCAGCCAAGAGAAAAGTGAAGCTTTCTTT. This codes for CASSQEKSEAFF.

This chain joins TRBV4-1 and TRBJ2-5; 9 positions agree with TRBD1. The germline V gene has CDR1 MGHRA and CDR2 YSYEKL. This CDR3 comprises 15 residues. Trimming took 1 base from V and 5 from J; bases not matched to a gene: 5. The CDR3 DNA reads TGCGCCAGCAGCCAAGGGGGACAGGGTGCCGAGACCCAGTACTTC. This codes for CASSQGGQGAETQYF.